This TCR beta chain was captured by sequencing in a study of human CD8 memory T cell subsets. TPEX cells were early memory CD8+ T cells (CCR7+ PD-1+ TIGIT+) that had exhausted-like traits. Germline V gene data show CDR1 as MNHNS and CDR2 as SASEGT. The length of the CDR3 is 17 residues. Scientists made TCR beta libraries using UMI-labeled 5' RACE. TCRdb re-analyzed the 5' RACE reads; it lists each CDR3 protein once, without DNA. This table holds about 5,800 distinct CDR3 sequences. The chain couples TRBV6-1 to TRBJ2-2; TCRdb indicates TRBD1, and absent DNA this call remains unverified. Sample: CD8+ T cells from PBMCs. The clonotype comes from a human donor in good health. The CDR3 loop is CASSPLDTTMNTGELFF.